Listed below are T cell receptor beta chains from one sample, sequenced in a study of regulatory T cells in long-lasting Graves disease. TCRdb recomputed calls from the multiplex PCR reads with MiXCR, one row per CDR3 protein. Here the sample spans fewer than 450,000 distinct CDR3 sequences, roughly a quarter being singletons. The material sequenced was peripheral blood mononuclear cells (PBMCs), taken when the disease was refractory, from a patient treated with antithyroid drugs. All receptors come from a female donor with Graves disease. CDR3s include the opening cysteine and the closing phenylalanine or tryptophan. Fields, in order: J gene, D gene, clone size, V gene, CDR3 protein, CDR3 DNA. The D gene is left open where the match is weak. Clone size, where shown, is once, few, many, or a class for clones that have expanded.

>TRBJ2-5|-|-|TRBV5-1
CASSQDGEFRETQYF
TGCGCCAGCAGCCAAGATGGGGAGTTCCGGGAGACCCAGTACTTC
>TRBJ1-1|TRBD1|-|TRBV7-6
CASSLGTGTDQAFF
TGTGCCAGCAGCTTAGGGACAGGGACAGATCAAGCTTTCTTT
>TRBJ2-5|TRBD1|-|TRBV30
CAWSWTGGFGETQYF
TGTGCCTGGAGTTGGACAGGGGGGTTTGGGGAGACCCAGTACTTC
>TRBJ1-2|TRBD1|few|TRBV30
CAWKNRGRGGYTF
TGTGCCTGGAAAAACAGGGGAAGAGGCGGCTACACCTTC
>TRBJ2-7|TRBD2|few|TRBV29-1
CSVVRLAGGGQYF
TGCAGCGTCGTTAGACTAGCGGGAGGTGGGCAGTACTTC
>TRBJ2-7|-|few|TRBV20-1
CSARDMGYEQYF
TGCAGTGCTAGAGATATGGGCTACGAGCAGTACTTC
>TRBJ1-2|-|-|TRBV14
CASSQDFQYGYTF
TGTGCCAGCAGCCAAGATTTTCAGTATGGCTACACCTTC
>TRBJ1-5|-|-|TRBV15
CATSGHRNQPQHF
TGTGCCACCAGCGGACATCGCAATCAGCCCCAGCATTTT
>TRBJ1-2|-|few|TRBV7-2
CASSLAWGDYGYTF
TGTGCCAGCAGCTTAGCCTGGGGGGACTATGGCTACACCTTC
>TRBJ2-7|-|few|TRBV6-1
CASSDIRVSSYEQYF
TGTGCCAGCAGTGATATAAGGGTTTCCTCCTACGAGCAGTACTTC
>TRBJ2-6|TRBD1|many|TRBV15
CATGQESPGANVLTF
TGTGCCACCGGACAGGAAAGTCCTGGGGCCAACGTCCTGACTTTC
>TRBJ1-5|-|many|TRBV28
CASSRDYLQPQHF
TGTGCCAGCAGCCGGGACTACTTACAGCCCCAGCATTTT
>TRBJ2-7|-|-|TRBV11-1
CASSDRGGAHEQYF
TGTGCCAGCAGCGATAGAGGTGGGGCTCACGAGCAGTACTTC
>TRBJ1-1|-|few|TRBV20-1
CSARDPSGDTEAFF
TGCAGTGCTAGAGATCCCTCCGGGGACACTGAAGCTTTCTTT
>TRBJ2-6|-|-|TRBV19
CASSIPGSGANVLTF
TGTGCCAGTAGTATACCAGGATCTGGGGCCAACGTCCTGACTTTC
>TRBJ2-2|-|-|TRBV19
CASSMDRGGKNTGELFF
TGTGCCAGTAGTATGGACAGAGGGGGGAAGAACACCGGGGAGCTGTTTTTT
>TRBJ2-5|TRBD1|-|TRBV2
CASSQATGGQETQYF
TGTGCCAGCAGCCAAGCGACAGGGGGACAAGAGACCCAGTACTTC
>TRBJ1-1|-|few|TRBV19
CATYGLGWTEAFF
TGTGCCACCTATGGGTTGGGTTGGACTGAAGCTTTCTTT
>TRBJ1-1|-|many|TRBV2
CASSGGPMNTEAFF
TGTGCCAGCAGTGGTGGCCCAATGAACACTGAAGCTTTCTTT
>TRBJ1-6|-|few|TRBV12-3/TRBV12-4
CASRGDTTYNSPLHF
TGTGCCAGCAGGGGGGACACAACGTATAATTCACCCCTCCACTTT
>TRBJ2-7|-|-|TRBV6-2/TRBV6-3
CASSLPGTAGEQYF
TGTGCCAGCAGTCTACCAGGGACCGCCGGTGAGCAGTACTTC
>TRBJ2-4|-|-|TRBV2
CASSERGMAKNIQYF
TGTGCCAGCAGTGAAAGGGGGATGGCCAAAAACATTCAGTACTTC
>TRBJ1-2|TRBD1|-|TRBV20-1
CSAIRAGQGANGYTF
TGCAGTGCTATTCGGGCGGGACAGGGGGCCAATGGCTACACCTTC
>TRBJ2-4|-|few|TRBV2
CASSEGFAKNIQYF
TGTGCCAGCAGTGAGGGTTTCGCCAAAAACATTCAGTACTTC
>TRBJ1-3|TRBD1|-|TRBV9
CASSVGRGGAIYF
TGTGCCAGCAGCGTGGGAAGAGGGGGCGCCATATATTTT
>TRBJ2-2|TRBD2|-|TRBV12-3/TRBV12-4
CASSSHSGSNTGELFF
TGTGCCAGCAGTTCCCATAGCGGGAGCAACACCGGGGAGCTGTTTTTT
>TRBJ1-2|TRBD1|many|TRBV10-3
CAIRDRGNDYGYTF
TGTGCCATCAGGGACAGGGGGAATGACTATGGCTACACCTTC
>TRBJ2-7|TRBD2|-|TRBV7-9
CASSQGLAGEGEQYF
TGTGCCAGCAGCCAAGGGCTAGCGGGAGAAGGCGAGCAGTACTTC